This T cell receptor beta chain was captured by sequencing in a study of blood T cell repertoires in COVID-19. Study as a whole: The United States, Italy and Spain were the sources of the acute and convalescent COVID-19 samples. Sources were T cells, B-cell-depleted T cells, or PBMCs; the material itself was cDNA or gDNA.

Original analysis: It was from reference gene primer amplification that nucleated cell counts were estimated. Clones were sequenced by immunoSEQ multiplex PCR, and TCRdb holds only the in-frame ones, with some missing. That table supplies the V and J calls and clone size; D and trimming were determined from the DNA. The repertoire includes approximately 280,000 clones, over 85% of them detected once, and roughly 1.8% sits in the top ten. This clone has only a few counts. The germline V gene has CDR1 KGHSH and CDR2 LQKENI. After removal of 6 bases from V and 8 bases from J, the junction contained 8 bases not matched to a gene. The CDR3 loop spans 13 amino acids. For recovered donors of Cohort 3, there were two negative PCRs, clearance, or symptom resolution.

The source is a woman aged 55 to 70 who had recovered from COVID-19. The chain is built from TRBV18 and TRBJ1-2; 8 bases are shared with TRBD1. Sequenced material: PBMCs or T cells enriched from blood (not recorded which). CDR3 sequence: CASSPGQGEGYTF. In DNA, the CDR3 is TGTGCCAGCTCGCCCGGACAGGGTGAGGGCTACACCTTC.